This T cell receptor beta chain is from a study of technical replicates of blood from several donors. The data were produced by immunoSEQ multiplex PCR, yet TCRdb's version contains in-frame clones alone and is incomplete. This sample has about 76,000 clones, with approximately 86% found just once. V dropped 0 bases and J dropped 15 bases, with 12 bases sitting between them. The CDR3 runs 12 residues. CDR1 and CDR2 (germline): LGHNT, FRNRAP. Material: PBMCs. The TCR was taken from a human donor in good health. Some clones in this sample may be carry-over from other donors' samples. The chain combines TRBV12-5 with TRBJ2-1, with D possibly TRBD2 on 6 matching bases. The CDR3 protein is CASGLVETGVFF. The CDR3, as DNA: TGTGCTAGTGGTTTGGTTGAGACGGGAGTGTTCTTC.